The rows below give T cell receptor beta chains drawn from one sample of a study of blood T cell repertoires in COVID-19. TCRdb keeps only in-frame clones here, not all; method: immunoSEQ multiplex PCR. This sample has about 170,000 clones, with more than 85% found just once. The sequencing sample was made of PBMCs or T cells enriched from blood (not recorded which). Receptors originate from a human donor with acute COVID-19. The donor label of this sample is uncertain. Both conserved end residues are part of each CDR3. The D gene is left open where the match is weak. Part of the rows lack a size; the others show once, few, many or a class for expanded clones.

d_call j_call v_call clone_size cdr3_nt cdr3_aa
. TRBJ2-5 TRBV2 . TGTGCCAGCAGTACCCGAAAGGGGCGGGGGCGCCGTTCAGCGGAGACCCAGTACTTC CASSTRKGRGRRSAETQYF
. TRBJ1-3 TRBV7-6 . TGTGCCAGCAGCTCCCCCTTAAAGAGTAAGGGAAACACCATATATTTT CASSSPLKSKGNTIYF
. TRBJ2-7 TRBV6-6 . TGTGCCAGCAGTGGGATACCGGGAGCGGAGTACTTC CASSGIPGAEYF
. TRBJ1-1 TRBV18 . TGTGCCAGCTCTCTAGTGGACAGTGAAGCTTTCTTT CASSLVDSEAFF
. TRBJ2-3 TRBV11-2 . TGTGCCAGCAGCTTAGGTCTGTTAACAGATACGCAGTATTTT CASSLGLLTDTQYF
. TRBJ1-5 TRBV5-6 . TGTGCCAGCAGCTCTCTATCCGGTCCAGGGGCGAATCAGCCCCAGCATTTT CASSSLSGPGANQPQHF
. TRBJ1-1 TRBV6-6 . TGTGCCAGCAGTTACTCAGAGGGAAACACTGAAGCTTTCTTT CASSYSEGNTEAFF
. TRBJ1-6 TRBV27 . TGTGCCAGCAGTTTACTTGGTTCCCAGATCAGGGTGCCCCTCCACTTT CASSLLGSQIRVPLHF
. TRBJ1-2 TRBV4-2 . TGTGCCAGCAGCCAAGATTTCGGGCGAAGCGGCTCCTATGGCTACACCTTC CASSQDFGRSGSYGYTF
. TRBJ2-2 TRBV2 once TGTGCCAGCAGCCTCCGGGGTATCACCGGGGAGCTGTTTTTT CASSLRGITGELFF
TRBD1 TRBJ1-5 TRBV19 . TGTGCCAGTAGTCCCACAGGGGGCAATCAGCCCCAGCATTTT CASSPTGGNQPQHF
. TRBJ2-2 TRBV7-8 . TGTGCCAGCAGCTTAGCCTTCTACAGGGCACCCGGGGAGCTGTTTTTT CASSLAFYRAPGELFF
. TRBJ2-1 TRBV4-2 . TGTGCCAGCAGCCCGCACCTTAGGGGCAGCTCCTACAATGAGCAGTTCTTC CASSPHLRGSSYNEQFF
. TRBJ2-3 TRBV7-3 . TGTGCCAGCAGCTATACCCCGGGGATGGGGACAGATACGCAGTATTTT CASSYTPGMGTDTQYF
. TRBJ1-2 TRBV12-3/TRBV12-4 . TGTGCCAGCAGTCTTAACTATGGCTACACCTTC CASSLNYGYTF
. TRBJ1-1 TRBV27 . TGTGCCAGCAGTCCATACAATAAGGGGTGGACTGAAGCTTTCTTT CASSPYNKGWTEAFF
. TRBJ2-3 TRBV11-2 . TGTGCCAGCAGCCGGGCCCCCCGTGGGGGCCGAGATACGCAGTATTTT CASSRAPRGGRDTQYF
TRBD1 TRBJ1-1 TRBV5-6 . TGTGCCAGCAGCTTCATTGACAGGGCCCACACTGAAGCTTTCTTT CASSFIDRAHTEAFF
. TRBJ2-1 TRBV28 . TGTGCCAGCAAATCCACAGGGACCCCCCAATACAATGAGCAGTTCTTC CASKSTGTPQYNEQFF
TRBD1 TRBJ2-7 TRBV5-4 once TGTGCCAGCAGCCGGACAGGTCTTCAGGACGAGCAGTACTTC CASSRTGLQDEQYF
. TRBJ2-3 TRBV4-1 . TGCGCCAGCAGCCAAGTTGTGGGGCCAGATACGCAGTATTTT CASSQVVGPDTQYF
TRBD1 TRBJ1-2 TRBV10-3 few TGTGCCATCAAACGAGAGGGGGCCATTACTGGCTACACCTTC CAIKREGAITGYTF
TRBD1 TRBJ1-2 TRBV10-3 . TGTGCCATCAGTGAGTCGACAGGGACCAACTATGGCTACACCTTC CAISESTGTNYGYTF
TRBD1 TRBJ1-1 TRBV19 . TGTGCCAGTAGTATAGATAGGACAGGCGGGAACACTGAAGCTTTCTTT CASSIDRTGGNTEAFF
TRBD1 TRBJ2-7 TRBV18 . TGTGCCAGCTCACCACCGACAGGGAACTACGAGCAGTACTTC CASSPPTGNYEQYF
TRBD1 TRBJ1-1 TRBV19 . TGTGCCAGTCAACAGGGGGCAATCCGAGCTTTCTTT CASQQGAIRAFF
. TRBJ1-2 TRBV19 . TGTGCCAGTAGTATCGGCAGGGGAGAAGGCTACACCTTC CASSIGRGEGYTF
TRBD1 TRBJ2-2 TRBV4-1 . TGCGCCAGCAGCCAAGAAACACAGGGGGCCGGGGAGCTGTTTTTT CASSQETQGAGELFF
. TRBJ1-1 TRBV6-4 . TGTGCCAGCAGTGACGGAGTTAACACTGAAGCTTTCTTT CASSDGVNTEAFF
TRBD2 TRBJ2-2 TRBV6-5 . TGTGCCAGCAGTTACTCTGCGGGACTAGCGGGGGGGGAGCTGTTTTTT CASSYSAGLAGGELFF